The next 10 T cell receptor beta chains were all read from a single sample in a study of CD8 T cells in ankylosing spondylitis. TCRdb called the 5' RACE reads again in MiXCR, with one record for every CDR3 protein. The data contain approximately 100,000 distinct CDR3 sequences, almost 8.5% of them singletons. The sequenced sample consisted of blood, either unsorted or a sorted T cell fraction (not recorded which). Receptors originate from a male donor with ankylosing spondylitis or in good health (not recorded which).

This clonotype was counted a few times. This chain connects TRBV10-1 to TRBJ2-1; 8 bases agree with TRBD2. V was pared by 8 bases and J by 4 bases, with 7 bases of the junction left unmatched. Germline CDR1 is WNHNN and CDR2 is SYGVQD (reference sequence). The CDR3 runs to 14 residues. Here the CDR3 reads CASASGSTYNEQFF. CDR3 nucleotide sequence: TGCGCCAGCGCTAGCGGGTCTACTTACAATGAGCAGTTCTTC.

At least ten counts were recorded for this clonotype. The rearrangement uses TRBV7-8 and TRBJ2-1; D may correspond to TRBD1 or TRBD2 (5 bases each). The V gene's germline CDR1 is SGHVS and CDR2 FQNEAQ. V lost 8 bases and J lost 6, with 20 bases in between. The CDR3 spans 15 residues. The CDR3 region is CASLWGPQSSNEQFF. Here the CDR3 DNA reads TGTGCCAGCCTGTGGGGACCCCAATCATCCAATGAGCAGTTCTTC.

This clonotype was observed many times. This chain joins TRBV7-2 and TRBJ2-7; 8 bases are a match to TRBD2. After removal of 5 bases from V and 2 bases from J, the junction contained 8 bases not matched to a gene. This CDR3 is built from 15 residues. Germline loops: CDR1 SGHTA, CDR2 FQGNSA. The CDR3 DNA reads as TGTGCCAGCAGCCCGATTAGCGGGGCCGCCTACGAGCAGTACTTC. Protein sequence: CASSPISGAAYEQYF.

In this sample, this clonotype turned up many times. The chain combines TRBV5-1 with TRBJ2-5; possibly TRBD1 for D (6 bases). The CDR3 is 13 residues long. The germline gives CDR1 SGHRS, CDR2 YFSETQ. Trimming cost V 3 bases and J 5 bases, with 11 bases left between them. DNA for the CDR3: TGCGCCAGCAGCTCAGGGGTTGGGGAGACCCAGTACTTC. It yields the protein CASSSGVGETQYF.

This clonotype showed up many times. V gene TRBV29-1 combines with J gene TRBJ2-1; TRBD1 agrees at 7 bases. V gave up 6 bases and J gave up 6 bases; unmatched junction bases: 5. From germline, CDR1 is SQVTM and CDR2 ANQGSEA. The CDR3 is made up of 12 amino acids. DNA of the CDR3: TGCAGCGTCACCGGGACAGTCAATGAGCAGTTCTTC. This codes for CSVTGTVNEQFF.

The chain joins TRBV12-3 or TRBV12-4 to TRBJ2-5; TRBD1 is a possible D gene (5 bases). V lost 0 bases, J lost 0 bases, and 11 bases lay in between. This CDR3 is 16 amino acids long. The CDR3 DNA is TGTGCCAGCAGTTTAGCGGGGCAGAGGTACCAAGAGACCCAGTACTTC. It specifies CASSLAGQRYQETQYF.

Only a few counts were recorded for this clonotype. The chain joins TRBV11-1 to TRBJ2-1; 16 bases fit TRBD2. CDR3 length equals 18 residues. Germline CDR1 and CDR2: SGHAT and FQDESV (reference sequence). The V gene end was trimmed by 6 bases and the J gene end by 5 bases; junction bases not matched to a gene: 10. The CDR3 coding sequence is TGTGCCAGCAGTTCCGGGACTAGCGGGAGGGAGTCCGACAATGAGCAGTTCTTC. Encoded protein: CASSSGTSGRESDNEQFF. The full variable domain, completed using reference TRBV11-1 and TRBJ2-1, is EAEVAQSPRYKITEKSQAVAFWCDPISGHATLYWYRQILGQGPELLVQFQDESVVDDSQLPKDRFSAERLKGVDSTLKIQPAELGDSAMYLCASSSGTSGRESDNEQFFGPGTRLTVL.

Notes on this clonotype: One end of the junction is discordant with germline, which a read error may explain. The chain couples TRBV18 to TRBJ2-7; 9 bases line up with TRBD1. Germline V gene lookup returns CDR1 KGHSH and CDR2 LQKENI. CDR3 length: 15 residues. For the CDR3, the DNA is TGTTCCAGCTCACCGCTGACAGGGGGTTCCTACGAGCAGTACTTC. This sequence encodes CSSSPLTGGSYEQYF.

Ten or more counts support this clonotype. The V and J genes are TRBV9 and TRBJ2-3, with 11 bases identical to TRBD1. The V gene end was trimmed by 4 bases and the J gene end by 5 bases; junction bases not matched to a gene: 12. The CDR3 has 17 residues. CDR1 is SGDLS, CDR2 YYNGEE, per germline. DNA of the CDR3: TGTGCCAGCAGCTCCCCAGTCCGGGACAGGGGGGTAGATACGCAGTATTTT. Protein product: CASSSPVRDRGVDTQYF.

In its sample, this clonotype was seen many times. The genes are TRBV9 and TRBJ2-7; D may be TRBD1 or TRBD2 (5 bases each). The V gene lost 4 bases and the J gene lost 3 bases, with 14 bases spanning the gap. The CDR3 sequence is 14 residues long. Germline V gives CDR1 SGDLS, CDR2 YYNGEE. The CDR3 region has the DNA TGTGCCAGCAGCCCCCGGGACGTGATCTACGAGCAGTACTTC. This sequence encodes CASSPRDVIYEQYF. The full variable domain, its missing parts supplied by reference TRBV9 and TRBJ2-7, is DSGVTQTPKHLITATGQRVTLRCSPRSGDLSVYWYQQSLDQGLQFLIQYYNGEERAKGNILERFSAQQFPDLHSELNLSSLELGDSALYFCASSPRDVIYEQYFGPGTRLTVT.